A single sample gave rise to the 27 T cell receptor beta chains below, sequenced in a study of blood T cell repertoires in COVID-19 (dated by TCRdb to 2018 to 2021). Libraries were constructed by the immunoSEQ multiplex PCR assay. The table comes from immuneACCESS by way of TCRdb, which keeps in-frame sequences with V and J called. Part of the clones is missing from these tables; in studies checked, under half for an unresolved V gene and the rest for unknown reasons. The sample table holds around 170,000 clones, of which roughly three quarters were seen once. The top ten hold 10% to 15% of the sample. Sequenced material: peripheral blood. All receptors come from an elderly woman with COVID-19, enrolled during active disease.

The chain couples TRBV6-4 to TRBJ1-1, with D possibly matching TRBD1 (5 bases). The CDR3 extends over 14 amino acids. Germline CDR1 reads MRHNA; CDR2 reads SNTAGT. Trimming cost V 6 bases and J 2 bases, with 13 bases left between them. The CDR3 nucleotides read TGTGCCAGCAGCCCTACCCAGGGAAACACTGAAGCTTTCTTT. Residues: CASSPTQGNTEAFF.

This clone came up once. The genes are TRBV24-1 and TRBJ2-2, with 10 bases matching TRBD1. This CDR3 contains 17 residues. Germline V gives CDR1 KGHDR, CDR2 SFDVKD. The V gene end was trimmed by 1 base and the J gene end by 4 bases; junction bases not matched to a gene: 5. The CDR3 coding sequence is TGTGCCACCAGTGATTTTAGACAGGGGGCAGGCACCGGGGAGCTGTTTTTT. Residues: CATSDFRQGAGTGELFF.

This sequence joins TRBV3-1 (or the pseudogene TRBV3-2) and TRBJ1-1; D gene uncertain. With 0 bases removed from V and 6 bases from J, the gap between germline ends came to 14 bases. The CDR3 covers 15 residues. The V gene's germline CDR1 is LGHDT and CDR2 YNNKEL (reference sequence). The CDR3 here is CASSQEYGLTAEAFF. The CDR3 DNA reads TGTGCCAGCAGCCAAGAGTACGGACTGACGGCTGAAGCTTTCTTT.

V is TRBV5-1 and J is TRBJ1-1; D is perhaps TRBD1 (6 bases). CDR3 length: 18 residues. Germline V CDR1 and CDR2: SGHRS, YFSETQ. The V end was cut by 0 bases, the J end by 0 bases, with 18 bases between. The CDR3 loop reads CASSLAPMGARMNTEAFF. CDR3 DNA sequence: TGCGCCAGCAGCTTGGCCCCTATGGGGGCGCGAATGAACACTGAAGCTTTCTTT.

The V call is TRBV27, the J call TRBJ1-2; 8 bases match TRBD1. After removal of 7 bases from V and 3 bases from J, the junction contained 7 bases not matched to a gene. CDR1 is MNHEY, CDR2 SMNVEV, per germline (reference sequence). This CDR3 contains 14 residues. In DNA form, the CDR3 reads TGTGCCAGCACCTTACAGGGGGACTACTATGGCTACACCTTC. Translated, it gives CASTLQGDYYGYTF.

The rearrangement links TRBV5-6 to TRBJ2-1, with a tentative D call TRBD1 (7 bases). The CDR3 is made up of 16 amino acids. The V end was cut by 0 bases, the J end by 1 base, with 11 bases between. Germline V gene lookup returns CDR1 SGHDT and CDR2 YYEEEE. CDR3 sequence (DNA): TGTGCCAGCAGCTTGGGGGGGGACAGTTCCTACAATGAGCAGTTCTTC. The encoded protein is CASSLGGDSSYNEQFF.

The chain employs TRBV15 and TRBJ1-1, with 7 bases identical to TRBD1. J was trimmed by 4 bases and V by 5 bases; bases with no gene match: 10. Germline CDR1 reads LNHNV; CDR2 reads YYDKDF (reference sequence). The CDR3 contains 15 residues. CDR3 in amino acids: CATSGRGTDPTEAFF. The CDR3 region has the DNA TGTGCCACCAGCGGACGCGGGACAGATCCCACTGAAGCTTTCTTT.

CDR3 sequence reads: CASSKSNTGAGIQYF. The DNA of the CDR3 is TGTGCCAGCAGCAAATCGAATACAGGGGCGGGCATTCAGTACTTC. This chain joins TRBV7-6 and TRBJ2-4; 7 bases align to TRBD1. Trimming cost V 5 bases and J 9 bases; bases outside gene matches: 13. In germline, CDR1 is SGHVS, CDR2 FNYEAQ. This CDR3 has 15 residues.

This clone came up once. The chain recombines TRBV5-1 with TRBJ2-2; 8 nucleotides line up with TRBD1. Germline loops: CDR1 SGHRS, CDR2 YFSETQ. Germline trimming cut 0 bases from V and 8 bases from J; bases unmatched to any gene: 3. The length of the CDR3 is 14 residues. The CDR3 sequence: CASSLAQGAGELFF. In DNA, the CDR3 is TGCGCCAGCAGCTTGGCGCAGGGGGCTGGGGAGCTGTTTTTT.

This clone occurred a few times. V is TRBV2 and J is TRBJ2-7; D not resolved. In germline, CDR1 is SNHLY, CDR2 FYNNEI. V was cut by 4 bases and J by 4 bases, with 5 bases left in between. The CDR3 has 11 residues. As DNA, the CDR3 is TGTGCCAGCAGTGGCCAGTACGAGCAGTACTTC. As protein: CASSGQYEQYF. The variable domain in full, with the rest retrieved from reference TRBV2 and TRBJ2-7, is EPEVTQTPSHQVTQMGQEVILRCVPISNHLYFYWYRQILGQKVEFLVSFYNNEISEKSEIFDDQFSVERPDGSNFTLKIRSTKLEDSAMYFCASSGQYEQYFGPGTRLTVT.

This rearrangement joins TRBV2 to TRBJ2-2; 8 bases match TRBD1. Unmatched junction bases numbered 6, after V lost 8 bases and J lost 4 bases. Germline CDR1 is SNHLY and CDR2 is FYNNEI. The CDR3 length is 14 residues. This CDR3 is CASHGQGPTGELFF. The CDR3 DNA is TGTGCCAGCCATGGACAGGGACCCACCGGGGAGCTGTTTTTT.

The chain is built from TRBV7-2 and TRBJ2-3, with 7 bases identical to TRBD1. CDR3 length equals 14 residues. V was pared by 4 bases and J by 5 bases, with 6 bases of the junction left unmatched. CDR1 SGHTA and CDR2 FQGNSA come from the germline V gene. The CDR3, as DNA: TGTGCCAGCAGCTCCGACAGGGTAAGAGATACGCAGTATTTT. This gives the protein CASSSDRVRDTQYF. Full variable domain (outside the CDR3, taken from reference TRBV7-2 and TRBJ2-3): GAGVSQSPSNKVTEKGKDVELRCDPISGHTALYWYRQSLGQGLEFLIYFQGNSAPDKSGLPSDRFSAERTGGSVSTLTIQRTQQEDSAVYLCASSSDRVRDTQYFGPGTRLTVL.

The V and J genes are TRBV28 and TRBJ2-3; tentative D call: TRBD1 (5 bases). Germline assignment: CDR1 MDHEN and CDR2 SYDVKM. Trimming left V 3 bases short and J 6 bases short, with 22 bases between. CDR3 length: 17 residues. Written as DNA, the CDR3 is TGTGCCAGCAGTTTCGAAGGTCGGCCGACAGATGATGATACGCAGTATTTT. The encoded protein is CASSFEGRPTDDDTQYF.

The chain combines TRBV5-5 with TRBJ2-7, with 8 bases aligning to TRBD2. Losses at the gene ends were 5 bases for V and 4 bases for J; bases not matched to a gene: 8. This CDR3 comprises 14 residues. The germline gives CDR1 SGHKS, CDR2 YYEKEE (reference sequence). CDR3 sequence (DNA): TGTGCCAGCAGAAGGGGACTAGATAATTACGAGCAGTACTTC. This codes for CASRRGLDNYEQYF.

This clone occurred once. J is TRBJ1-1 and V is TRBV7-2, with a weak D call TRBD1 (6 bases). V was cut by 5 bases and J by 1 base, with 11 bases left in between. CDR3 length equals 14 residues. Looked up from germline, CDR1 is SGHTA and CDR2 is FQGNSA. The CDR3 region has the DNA TGTGCCAGCAGCCCCCAGGGACAGAACACTGAAGCTTTCTTT. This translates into CASSPQGQNTEAFF.

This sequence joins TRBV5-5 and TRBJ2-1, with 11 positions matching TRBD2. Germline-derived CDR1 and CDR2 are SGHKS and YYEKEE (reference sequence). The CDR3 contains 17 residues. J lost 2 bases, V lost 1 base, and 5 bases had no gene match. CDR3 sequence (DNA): TGTGCCAGCAGCTTGCCCCTAGCGGGAGGAGCCTACAATGAGCAGTTCTTC. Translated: CASSLPLAGGAYNEQFF.

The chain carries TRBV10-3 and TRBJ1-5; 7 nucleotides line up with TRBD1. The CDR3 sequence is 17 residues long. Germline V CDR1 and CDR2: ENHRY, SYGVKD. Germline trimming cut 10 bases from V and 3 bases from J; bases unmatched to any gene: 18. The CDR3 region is CATSPGTGTVLNQPQHF. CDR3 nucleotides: TGTGCCACCTCCCCGGGGACCGGGACAGTGCTCAATCAGCCCCAGCATTTT.

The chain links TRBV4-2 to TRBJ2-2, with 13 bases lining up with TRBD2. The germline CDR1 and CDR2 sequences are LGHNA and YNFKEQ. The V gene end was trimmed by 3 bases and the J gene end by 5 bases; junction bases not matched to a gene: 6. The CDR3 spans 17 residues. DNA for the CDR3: TGTGCCAGCAGCCAGAGGACTAGCGGGGGTTGGACCGGGGAGCTGTTTTTT. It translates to CASSQRTSGGWTGELFF.

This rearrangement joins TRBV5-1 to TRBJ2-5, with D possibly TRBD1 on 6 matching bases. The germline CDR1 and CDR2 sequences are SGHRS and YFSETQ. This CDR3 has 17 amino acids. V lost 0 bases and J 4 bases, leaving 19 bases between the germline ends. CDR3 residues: CASSLAMVGWGPETQYF. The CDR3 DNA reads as TGCGCCAGCAGCTTGGCCATGGTGGGGTGGGGGCCAGAGACCCAGTACTTC. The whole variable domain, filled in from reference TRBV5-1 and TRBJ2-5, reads KAGVTQTPRYLIKTRGQQVTLSCSPISGHRSVSWYQQTPGQGLQFLFEYFSETQRNKGNFPGRFSGRQFSNSRSEMNVSTLELGDSALYLCASSLAMVGWGPETQYFGPGTRLLVL.

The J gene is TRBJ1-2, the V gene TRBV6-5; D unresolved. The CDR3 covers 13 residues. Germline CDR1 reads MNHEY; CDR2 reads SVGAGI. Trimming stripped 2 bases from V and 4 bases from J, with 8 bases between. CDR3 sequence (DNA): TGTGCCAGCAGTTACCGTCCCCGCTATGGCTACACCTTC. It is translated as CASSYRPRYGYTF.

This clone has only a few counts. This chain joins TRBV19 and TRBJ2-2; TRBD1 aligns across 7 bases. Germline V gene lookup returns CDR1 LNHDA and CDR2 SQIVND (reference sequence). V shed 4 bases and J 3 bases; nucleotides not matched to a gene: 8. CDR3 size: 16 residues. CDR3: CASSRPFTGDTGELFF. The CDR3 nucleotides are TGTGCCAGTAGTAGACCATTTACAGGGGACACCGGGGAGCTGTTTTTT.

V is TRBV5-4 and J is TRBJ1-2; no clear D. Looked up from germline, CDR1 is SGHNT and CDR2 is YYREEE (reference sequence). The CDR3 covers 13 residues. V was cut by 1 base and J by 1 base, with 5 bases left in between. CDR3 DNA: TGTGCCAGCAGCTTGTTTAATAACTATGGCTACACCTTC. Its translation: CASSLFNNYGYTF.

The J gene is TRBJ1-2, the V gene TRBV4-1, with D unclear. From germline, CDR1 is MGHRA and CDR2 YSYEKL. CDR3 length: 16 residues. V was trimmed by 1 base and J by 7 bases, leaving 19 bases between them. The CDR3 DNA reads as TGCGCCAGCAGCCAAGGGGCGCTGGTTTGGAATTCTGGCTACACCTTC. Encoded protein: CASSQGALVWNSGYTF.

CDR3 in DNA: TGTGCCAGCTCACCATCTCTCGGGGAGGACGAGCAGTACTTC. Protein sequence: CASSPSLGEDEQYF. The chain has TRBV18 and TRBJ2-7; D possibly corresponds to TRBD2 (6 bases). The CDR3 is 14 amino acids. V was clipped by 2 bases and J by 5 bases, with 13 bases between them. The germline gives CDR1 KGHSH, CDR2 LQKENI. Together with reference TRBV18 and TRBJ2-7, the CDR3 gives the full variable domain: NAGVMQNPRHLVRRRGQEARLRCSPMKGHSHVYWYRQLPEEGLKFMVYLQKENIIDESGMPKERFSAEFPKEGPSILRIQQVVRGDSAAYFCASSPSLGEDEQYFGPGTRLTVT.

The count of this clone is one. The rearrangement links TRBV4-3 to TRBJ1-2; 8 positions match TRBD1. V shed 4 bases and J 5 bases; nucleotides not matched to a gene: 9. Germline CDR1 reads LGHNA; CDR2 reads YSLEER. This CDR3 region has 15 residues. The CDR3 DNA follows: TGCGCCAGCAGCCCTCAGACAGGGGCAGGGTATGGCTACACCTTC. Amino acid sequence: CASSPQTGAGYGYTF.

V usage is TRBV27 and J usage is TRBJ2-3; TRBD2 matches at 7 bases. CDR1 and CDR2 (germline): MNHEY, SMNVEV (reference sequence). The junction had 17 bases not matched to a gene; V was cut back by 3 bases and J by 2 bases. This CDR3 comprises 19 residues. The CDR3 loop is CASSLISPVSGTITDTQYF. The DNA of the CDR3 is TGTGCCAGCAGTTTGATTTCCCCGGTCTCCGGGACTATCACAGATACGCAGTATTTT.

In DNA form, the CDR3 reads TGTGCCAGCAATAAAGGGGAGTTAGCGGGAGTGGGTGAGCAGTTCTTC. It yields the protein CASNKGELAGVGEQFF. The chain combines TRBV2 with TRBJ2-1; 9 bases line up with TRBD2. Germline loops: CDR1 SNHLY, CDR2 FYNNEI. CDR3 length: 16 residues. The trim removed 7 bases at V and 9 bases at J, leaving 16 bases unmatched.